This is a list of T cell receptor beta chains from one sample in a study of spatial heterogeneity in lung cancer. MiXCR, run by TCRdb on the 5' RACE reads, gives a single entry per CDR3 protein. The data show tens of thousands of distinct CDR3 sequences, about 7.6% seen once. The sequencing here drew on PBMCs, taken at surgery. The receptor set was obtained from a male donor with early-stage non-small cell lung cancer. Each CDR3 is given with its conserved first and last residue. D genes are given only for firm matches. Where a row states a size, it is once, few, many or the class of an expanded clone; other rows omit it.

TRBV25-1	many	NA	TRBJ2-7	CASSEIHEQYF	TGTGCCAGCAGTGAAATCCACGAGCAGTACTTC
TRBV7-8	many	NA	TRBJ2-3	CASRTGTPGDTQYF	TGTGCCAGCAGGACCGGGACCCCAGGAGATACGCAGTATTTT
TRBV28	many	NA	TRBJ2-6	CASTPNRERGANVLTF	TGTGCCAGCACCCCTAACAGGGAAAGGGGGGCCAACGTCCTGACTTTC
TRBV5-1	many	TRBD2	TRBJ2-1	CASSLVASGHPLNNEQFF	TGCGCCAGCAGCTTGGTGGCTAGCGGGCACCCCCTAAACAATGAGCAGTTCTTC
TRBV5-1	NA	TRBD2	TRBJ2-7	CASSPDRGPGLAGARNEQYF	TGCGCCAGCAGCCCAGACAGGGGCCCGGGACTAGCGGGAGCGAGGAACGAGCAGTACTTC
TRBV7-9	few	TRBD2	TRBJ2-3	CARSSGISTDTQYF	TGTGCCAGAAGTAGCGGGATTAGCACAGATACGCAGTATTTT
TRBV5-1	NA	NA	TRBJ1-1	CASSLGWGRRTEAFF	TGCGCCAGCAGCTTGGGGTGGGGAAGGCGCACTGAAGCTTTCTTT
TRBV5-5	few	NA	TRBJ1-3	CASSLGRLPSSGNTIYF	TGTGCCAGCAGCTTGGGTCGGCTACCTTCCTCTGGAAACACCATATATTTT
TRBV20-1	many	TRBD1	TRBJ2-3	CSAEFPGQGSDTQYF	TGCAGTGCTGAGTTTCCGGGACAGGGTTCAGATACGCAGTATTTT
TRBV7-3	many	NA	TRBJ1-1	CASSYKRDTEAFF	TGTGCCAGCAGCTATAAAAGAGACACTGAAGCTTTCTTT
TRBV14	many	TRBD1	TRBJ2-1	CASSPRRQGRTQPSSYNEQFF	TGTGCCAGCAGCCCGCGAAGACAGGGGAGGACCCAACCGAGCTCCTACAATGAGCAGTTCTTC
TRBV7-2	few	NA	TRBJ2-3	CASSLMPGAGTDTQYF	TGTGCCAGCAGCTTAATGCCAGGGGCTGGGACAGATACGCAGTATTTT
TRBV2	many	TRBD2	TRBJ2-1	CATLSGTPYNEQFF	TGTGCCACCCTGAGCGGGACCCCCTACAATGAGCAGTTCTTC
TRBV5-1	medium-sized	TRBD2	TRBJ2-3	CASSSLAGDTDTQYF	TGCGCCAGCAGCTCACTAGCGGGAGACACAGATACGCAGTATTTT
TRBV13	few	TRBD2	TRBJ2-2	CASSLNSGLAWTGELFF	TGTGCCAGCAGCTTAAATTCGGGACTAGCATGGACCGGGGAGCTGTTTTTT
TRBV3-1	NA	TRBD1	TRBJ2-5	CASSPRGQEETQYF	TGTGCCAGCAGCCCCAGGGGGCAGGAAGAGACCCAGTACTTC
TRBV27	many	TRBD2	TRBJ2-3	CASSSGRLAVSTDTQYF	TGTGCCAGCAGCAGCGGTCGGCTAGCGGTTAGCACAGATACGCAGTATTTT
TRBV7-9	NA	NA	TRBJ2-5	CASSPQGRETQYF	TGTGCCAGCAGCCCCCAGGGACGAGAGACCCAGTACTTC
TRBV4-2	many	TRBD1	TRBJ1-5	CASSQARTAGTVNQPQHF	TGTGCCAGCAGCCAAGCCCGAACGGCCGGGACAGTTAATCAGCCCCAGCATTTT
TRBV6-2/TRBV6-3	NA	NA	TRBJ2-7	CASSYRGRRGSYEQYF	TGTGCCAGCAGTTACCGGGGCCGGAGGGGCTCCTACGAGCAGTACTTC
TRBV20-1	many	TRBD2	TRBJ2-3	CSARRASGSTDTQYF	TGCAGTGCTAGGAGGGCTAGCGGGAGCACAGATACGCAGTATTTT
TRBV7-7	NA	NA	TRBJ2-7	CASSLGDWAEQYF	TGTGCTAGCAGCTTAGGGGACTGGGCCGAGCAGTACTTC
TRBV28	many	TRBD1	TRBJ1-5	CASRLDRWDQPQHF	TGTGCCAGCAGATTGGACAGGTGGGATCAGCCCCAGCATTTT
TRBV3-1	many	TRBD2	TRBJ2-2	CASSPIASGNTGELFF	TGTGCCAGCAGCCCGATCGCTAGCGGGAACACCGGGGAGCTGTTTTTT
TRBV10-2	NA	NA	TRBJ2-1	CASSGFSGLNEQFF	TGCGCCAGCAGTGGGTTTAGCGGTCTTAATGAGCAGTTCTTC
TRBV19	NA	NA	TRBJ2-1	CASRGSGRTTNNEQFF	TGTGCCAGTAGGGGAAGCGGCCGCACGACGAACAATGAGCAGTTCTTC
TRBV12-3/TRBV12-4	many	NA	TRBJ1-1	CASRTGNTEAFF	TGTGCCAGCAGAACCGGGAACACTGAAGCTTTCTTT
TRBV12-3/TRBV12-4	medium-sized	TRBD1	TRBJ1-2	CASSLQGHYGYTF	TGTGCCAGCAGCTTACAGGGGCACTATGGCTACACCTTC
TRBV9	NA	NA	TRBJ2-1	CASSVAGNEQFF	TGTGCCAGCAGCGTAGCGGGTAATGAGCAGTTCTTC
TRBV5-1	few	TRBD2	TRBJ2-1	CASSADVLTSGRAGNEQFF	TGCGCCAGCAGCGCGGACGTTTTAACTAGCGGGAGGGCCGGGAATGAGCAGTTCTTC
TRBV27	many	NA	TRBJ2-3	CASSPYYENTDTQYF	TGTGCCAGCAGTCCCTACTACGAGAACACAGATACGCAGTATTTT
TRBV27	once	NA	TRBJ2-7	CASSSRRDARNEQYF	TGTGCCAGCAGTTCCCGACGGGATGCCAGGAACGAGCAGTACTTC
TRBV12-5	few	NA	TRBJ1-5	CASGFLLGANQPQHF	TGTGCTAGTGGTTTTTTATTGGGGGCCAATCAGCCCCAGCATTTT
TRBV7-2	many	TRBD2	TRBJ2-3	CASSLSMGGSTDTQYF	TGTGCCAGCAGCTTGAGTATGGGAGGGAGCACAGATACGCAGTATTTT
TRBV3-1	many	NA	TRBJ2-5	CASSHLLIYPQETQYF	TGTGCCAGCAGTCACCTACTCATCTACCCTCAAGAGACCCAGTACTTC
TRBV4-2	many	NA	TRBJ1-5	CASSQGTNRGDQPQHF	TGTGCCAGCAGCCAAGGAACCAACCGAGGTGATCAGCCCCAGCATTTT
TRBV20-1	few	TRBD1	TRBJ1-4	CSAMGTANEKLFF	TGCAGTGCTATGGGGACAGCTAATGAAAAACTGTTTTTT
TRBV3-1	many	NA	TRBJ2-2	CASSLVSVYGTGELFF	TGTGCCAGCAGCCTCGTTTCAGTATACGGCACCGGGGAGCTGTTTTTT
TRBV28	many	TRBD1	TRBJ2-7	CASRETGPGEQYF	TGTGCCAGCAGGGAGACAGGGCCGGGGGAGCAGTACTTC
TRBV27	many	NA	TRBJ1-1	CASSLGELNTEAFF	TGTGCCAGCAGTTTAGGGGAGCTGAACACTGAAGCTTTCTTT
TRBV7-3	many	NA	TRBJ2-1	CASSAQGGSYNEQFF	TGTGCCAGCAGCGCACAGGGCGGGTCTTACAATGAGCAGTTCTTC
TRBV5-6	few	TRBD1	TRBJ1-5	CASSLSPTGDQPQHF	TGTGCCAGCAGCTTGTCACCTACAGGGGATCAGCCCCAGCATTTT
TRBV9	NA	NA	TRBJ2-3	CASSPRDFTSDTQYF	TGTGCCAGCAGTCCGCGGGACTTCACGTCAGATACGCAGTATTTT
TRBV20-1	NA	NA	TRBJ1-5	CSARSSPYSNQPQHF	TGCAGTGCTAGAAGCAGCCCTTATAGCAATCAGCCCCAGCATTTT
TRBV19	few	TRBD2	TRBJ2-1	CASSMGVAGAGYNEQFF	TGTGCCAGTAGTATGGGGGTAGCGGGAGCCGGATACAATGAGCAGTTCTTC
TRBV2	medium-sized	TRBD2	TRBJ2-1	CASSFPLTSGRARDEQFF	TGTGCCAGCAGTTTCCCCCTGACTAGCGGGAGGGCCAGGGATGAGCAGTTCTTC
TRBV28	many	NA	TRBJ1-4	CASSLGLLSAVNEKLFF	TGTGCCAGCAGTTTAGGCCTCTTGTCAGCCGTAAATGAAAAACTGTTTTTT
TRBV27	many	TRBD2	TRBJ2-1	CASSSVLTSGRYNEQFF	TGTGCCAGCAGTTCCGTCTTGACTAGCGGGAGGTACAATGAGCAGTTCTTC
TRBV21-1	few	NA	TRBJ2-4	CASSSRQNLNKNIQYF	TGTGCCAGCAGCTCCCGACAGAATTTAAACAAAAACATTCAGTACTTC